This T cell receptor beta chain was sequenced for a study of regulatory T cells in long-lasting Graves disease. CDR3-region Arm-PCR and iRepertoire HTBI primers produced the TCR beta libraries. TCRdb passed the multiplex PCR reads through MiXCR, listing each CDR3 protein once. The data contain hundreds of thousands of distinct CDR3 sequences, around 30% of them seen just once; the ten biggest clones take up roughly 46%. The length of the CDR3 is 13 residues. Germline trimming cut 10 bases from V and 6 bases from J; bases unmatched to any gene: 10. Germline-derived CDR1 and CDR2 are MNHEY and SMNVEV (reference sequence). Time point denoted: persistent/refractory GD, antithyroid drugs over 5 years with positive TRAb. The TCR library was made from RNA extracted from PBMCs.

The receptor was derived from a female donor with Graves disease. This specimen was peripheral blood mononuclear cells (PBMCs), taken when the disease was refractory, from a patient treated with antithyroid drugs. The rearrangement uses TRBV27 and TRBJ1-2; 8 bases fit TRBD1. The CDR3 coding sequence is TGTGCCACCCACCCGACAGGGGTGGATGGCTACACCTTC. Its protein product is CATHPTGVDGYTF.